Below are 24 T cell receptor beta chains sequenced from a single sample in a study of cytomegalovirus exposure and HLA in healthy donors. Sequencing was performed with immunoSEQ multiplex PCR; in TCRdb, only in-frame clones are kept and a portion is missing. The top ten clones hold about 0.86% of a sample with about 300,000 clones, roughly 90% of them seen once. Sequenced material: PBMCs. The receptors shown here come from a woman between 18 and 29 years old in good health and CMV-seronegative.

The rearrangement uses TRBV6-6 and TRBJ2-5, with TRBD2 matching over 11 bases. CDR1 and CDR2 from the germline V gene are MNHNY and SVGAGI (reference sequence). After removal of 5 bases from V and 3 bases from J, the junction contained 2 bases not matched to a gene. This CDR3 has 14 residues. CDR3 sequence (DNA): TGTGCCAGCAGTGCGGGACTAGCGGAAGAGACCCAGTACTTC. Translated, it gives CASSAGLAEETQYF.

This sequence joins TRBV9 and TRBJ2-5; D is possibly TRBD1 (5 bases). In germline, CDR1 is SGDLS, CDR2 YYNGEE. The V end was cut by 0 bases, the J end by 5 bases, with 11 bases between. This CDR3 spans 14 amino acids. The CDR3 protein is CASSVGTNGETQYF. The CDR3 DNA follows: TGTGCCAGCAGCGTAGGGACAAACGGGGAGACCCAGTACTTC.

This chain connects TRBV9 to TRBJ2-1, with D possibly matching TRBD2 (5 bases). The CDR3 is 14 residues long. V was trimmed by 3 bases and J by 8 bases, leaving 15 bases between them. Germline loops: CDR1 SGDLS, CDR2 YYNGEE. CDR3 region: CASSALRGSDEQFF. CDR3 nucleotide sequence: TGTGCCAGCAGCGCCCTCCGAGGTAGCGATGAGCAGTTCTTC.

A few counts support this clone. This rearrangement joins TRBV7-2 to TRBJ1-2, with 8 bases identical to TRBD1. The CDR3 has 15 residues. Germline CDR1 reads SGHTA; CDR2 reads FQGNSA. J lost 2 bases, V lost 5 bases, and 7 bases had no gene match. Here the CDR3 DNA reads TGTGCCAGCAGCCTCCCAGGGGGCATAAACTATGGCTACACCTTC. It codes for CASSLPGGINYGYTF.

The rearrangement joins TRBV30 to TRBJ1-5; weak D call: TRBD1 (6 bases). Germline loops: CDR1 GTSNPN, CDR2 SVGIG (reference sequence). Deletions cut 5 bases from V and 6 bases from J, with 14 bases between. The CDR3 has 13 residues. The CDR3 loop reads CAWGVGGGQPQHF. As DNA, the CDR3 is TGTGCCTGGGGAGTAGGGGGGGGTCAGCCCCAGCATTTT.

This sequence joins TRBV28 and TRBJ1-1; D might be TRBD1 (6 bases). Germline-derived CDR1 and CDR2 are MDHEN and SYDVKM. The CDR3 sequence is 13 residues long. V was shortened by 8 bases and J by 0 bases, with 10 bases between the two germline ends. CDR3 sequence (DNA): TGTGCCAGCTGGGGGCCTTTGAACACTGAAGCTTTCTTT. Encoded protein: CASWGPLNTEAFF.

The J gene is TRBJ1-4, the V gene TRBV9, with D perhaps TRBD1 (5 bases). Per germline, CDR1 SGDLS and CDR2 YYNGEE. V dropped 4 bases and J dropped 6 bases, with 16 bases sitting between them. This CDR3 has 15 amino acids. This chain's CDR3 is CASSPGGDWDEKLFF. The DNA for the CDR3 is TGTGCCAGCAGCCCCGGGGGGGACTGGGATGAAAAACTGTTTTTT.

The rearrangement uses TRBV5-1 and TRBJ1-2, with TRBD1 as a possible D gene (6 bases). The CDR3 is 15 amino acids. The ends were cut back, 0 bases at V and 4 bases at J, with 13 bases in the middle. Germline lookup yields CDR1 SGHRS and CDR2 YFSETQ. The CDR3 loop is CASSLGPGASYGYTF. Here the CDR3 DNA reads TGCGCCAGCAGCTTGGGGCCAGGGGCGAGCTATGGCTACACCTTC.

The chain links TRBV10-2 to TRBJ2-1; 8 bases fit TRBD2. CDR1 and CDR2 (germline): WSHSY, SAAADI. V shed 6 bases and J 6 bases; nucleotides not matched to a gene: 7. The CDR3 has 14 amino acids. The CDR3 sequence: CASSAGLALNEQFF. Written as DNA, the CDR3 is TGCGCCAGCAGCGCTGGACTAGCCCTCAATGAGCAGTTCTTC.

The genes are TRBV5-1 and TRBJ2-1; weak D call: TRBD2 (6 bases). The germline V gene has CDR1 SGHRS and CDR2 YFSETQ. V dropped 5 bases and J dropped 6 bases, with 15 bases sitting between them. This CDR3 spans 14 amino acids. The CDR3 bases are TGCGCCAGCAGATCCGGAGGGTTGGCCAATGAGCAGTTCTTC. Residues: CASRSGGLANEQFF.

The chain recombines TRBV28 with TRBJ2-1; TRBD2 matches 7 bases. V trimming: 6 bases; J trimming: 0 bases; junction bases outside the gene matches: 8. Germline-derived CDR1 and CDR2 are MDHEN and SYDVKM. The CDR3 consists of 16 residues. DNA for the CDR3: TGTGCCAGCAGGCCTCTAGCGGTAAGCTCCTACAATGAGCAGTTCTTC. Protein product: CASRPLAVSSYNEQFF.

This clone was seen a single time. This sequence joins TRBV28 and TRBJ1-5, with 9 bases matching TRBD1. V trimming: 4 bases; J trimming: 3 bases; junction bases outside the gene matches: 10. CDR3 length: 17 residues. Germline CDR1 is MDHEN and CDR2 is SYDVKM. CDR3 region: CASSWGTGPPNNQPQHF. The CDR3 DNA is TGTGCCAGCAGTTGGGGGACAGGGCCACCCAACAATCAGCCCCAGCATTTT.

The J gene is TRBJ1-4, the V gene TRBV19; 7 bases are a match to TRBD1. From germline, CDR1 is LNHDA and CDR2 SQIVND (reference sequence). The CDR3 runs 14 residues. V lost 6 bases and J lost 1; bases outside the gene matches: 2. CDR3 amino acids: CASRRQGTNEKLFF. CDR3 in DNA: TGTGCCAGTAGACGACAGGGAACTAATGAAAAACTGTTTTTT.

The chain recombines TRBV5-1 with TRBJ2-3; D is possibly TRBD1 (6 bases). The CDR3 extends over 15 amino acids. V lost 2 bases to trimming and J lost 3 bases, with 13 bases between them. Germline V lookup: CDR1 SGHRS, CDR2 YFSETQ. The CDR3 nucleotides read TGCGCCAGCAGCTTACAAGAGGACAGAACAGATACGCAGTATTTT. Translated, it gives CASSLQEDRTDTQYF.

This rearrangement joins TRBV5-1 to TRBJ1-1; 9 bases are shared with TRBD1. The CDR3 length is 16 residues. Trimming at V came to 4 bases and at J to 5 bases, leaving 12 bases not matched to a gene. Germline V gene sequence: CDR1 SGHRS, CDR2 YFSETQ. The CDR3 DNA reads TGCGCCAGCAGCGCCCGGACAGGGGTAGGTCGGACTGAAGCTTTCTTT. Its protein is CASSARTGVGRTEAFF.

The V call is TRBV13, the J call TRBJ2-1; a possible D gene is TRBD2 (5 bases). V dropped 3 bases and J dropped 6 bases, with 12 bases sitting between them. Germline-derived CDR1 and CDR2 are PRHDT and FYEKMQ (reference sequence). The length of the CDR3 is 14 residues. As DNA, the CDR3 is TGTGCCAGCAGCTTTTCCCGGGAAAGCAATGAGCAGTTCTTC. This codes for CASSFSRESNEQFF.

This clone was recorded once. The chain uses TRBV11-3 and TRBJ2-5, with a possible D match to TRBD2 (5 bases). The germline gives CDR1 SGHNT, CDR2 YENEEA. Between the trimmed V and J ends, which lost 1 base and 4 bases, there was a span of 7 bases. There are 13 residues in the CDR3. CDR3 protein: CASSLARGETQYF. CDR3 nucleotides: TGTGCCAGCAGCTTAGCTCGGGGAGAGACCCAGTACTTC.

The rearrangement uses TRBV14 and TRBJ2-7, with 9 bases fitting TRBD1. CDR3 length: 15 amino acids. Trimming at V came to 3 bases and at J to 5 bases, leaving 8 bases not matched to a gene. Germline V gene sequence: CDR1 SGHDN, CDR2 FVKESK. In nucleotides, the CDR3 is TGTGCCAGCAGCCAGATAGACAGGGGGATCGACGAGCAGTACTTC. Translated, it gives CASSQIDRGIDEQYF. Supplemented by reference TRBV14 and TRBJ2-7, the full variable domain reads EAGVTQFPSHSVIEKGQTVTLRCDPISGHDNLYWYRRVMGKEIKFLLHFVKESKQDESGMPNNRFLAERTGGTYSTLKVQPAELEDSGVYFCASSQIDRGIDEQYFGPGTRLTVT.

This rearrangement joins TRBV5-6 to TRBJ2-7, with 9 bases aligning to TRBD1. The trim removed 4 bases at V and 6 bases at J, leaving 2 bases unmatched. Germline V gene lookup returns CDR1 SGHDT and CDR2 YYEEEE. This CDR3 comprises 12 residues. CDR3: CASSVTGGEQYF. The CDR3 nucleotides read TGTGCCAGCAGCGTGACAGGGGGCGAGCAGTACTTC.

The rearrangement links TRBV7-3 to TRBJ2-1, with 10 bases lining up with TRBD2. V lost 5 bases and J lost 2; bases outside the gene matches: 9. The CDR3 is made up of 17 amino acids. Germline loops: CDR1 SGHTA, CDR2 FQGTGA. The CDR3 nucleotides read TGTGCCAGCAGCGCCTCTAGCGGGAGCACAACCTACAATGAGCAGTTCTTC. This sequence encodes CASSASSGSTTYNEQFF.

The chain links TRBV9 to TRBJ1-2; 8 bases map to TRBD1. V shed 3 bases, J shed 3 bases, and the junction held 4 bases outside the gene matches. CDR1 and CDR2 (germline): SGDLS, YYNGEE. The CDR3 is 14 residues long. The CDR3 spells CASSGRGQHYGYTF. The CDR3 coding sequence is TGTGCCAGCAGCGGCAGGGGGCAGCACTATGGCTACACCTTC.

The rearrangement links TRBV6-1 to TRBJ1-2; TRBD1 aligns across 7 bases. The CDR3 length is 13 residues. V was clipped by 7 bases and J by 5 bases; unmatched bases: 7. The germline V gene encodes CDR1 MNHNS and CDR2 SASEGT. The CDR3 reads CASMLDRLYGYTF. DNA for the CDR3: TGTGCCAGCATGTTGGACAGGCTGTATGGCTACACCTTC.

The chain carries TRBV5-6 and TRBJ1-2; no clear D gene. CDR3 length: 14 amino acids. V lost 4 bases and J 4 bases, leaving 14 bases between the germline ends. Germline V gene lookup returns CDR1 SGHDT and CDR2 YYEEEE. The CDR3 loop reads CASSQEGVIYGYTF. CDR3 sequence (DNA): TGTGCCAGCAGCCAAGAGGGAGTTATCTATGGCTACACCTTC.

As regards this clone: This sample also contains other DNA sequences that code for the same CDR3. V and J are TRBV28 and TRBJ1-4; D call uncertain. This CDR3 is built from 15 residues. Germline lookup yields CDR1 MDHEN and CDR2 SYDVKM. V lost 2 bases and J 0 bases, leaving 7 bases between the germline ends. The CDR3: CASSLAGATNEKLFF. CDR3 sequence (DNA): TGTGCCAGCAGTTTAGCCGGAGCAACTAATGAAAAACTGTTTTTT.